The 19 T cell receptor beta chains reported below all come from one sample, sequenced in a study of shared clonotypes between healthy human individuals. Produced via immunoSEQ multiplex PCR; TCRdb's table is partial and in-frame only. Among about 1.5 million clones listed, roughly 96% were seen once. The sample taken for sequencing was naive CD4+ T cells sorted from blood. This sample's subset: CD45RA+ positively selected. These receptors were taken from a man aged 30-40 years in good health.

The gene calls are TRBV6-1 and TRBJ2-5, with 10 bases identical to TRBD1. From germline, CDR1 is MNHNS and CDR2 SASEGT. Trimming cost V 6 bases and J 5 bases; bases outside gene matches: 6. The CDR3 contains 14 residues. CDR3 loop: CASRDRGLWETQYF. CDR3 in DNA: TGTGCCAGCAGAGACAGGGGGCTTTGGGAGACCCAGTACTTC.

The chain has TRBV28 and TRBJ2-1; D gene ambiguous. CDR3 length: 12 amino acids. Germline CDR1 MDHEN, CDR2 SYDVKM. Trimming shortened V by 8 bases and J by 4 bases, and 9 bases separated the two germline ends. CDR3 nucleotides: TGTGCCAGCGGGGTACTTTACAATGAGCAGTTCTTC. Translation: CASGVLYNEQFF.

The chain uses TRBV27 and TRBJ2-7, with D tentatively TRBD2 (5 bases). Germline loops: CDR1 MNHEY, CDR2 SMNVEV (reference sequence). Trimming cost V 5 bases and J 3 bases, with 17 bases left between them. This CDR3 has 15 residues. CDR3 protein: CASSGIGGYHYEQYF. CDR3 DNA: TGTGCCAGCAGTGGGATAGGCGGGTATCACTACGAGCAGTACTTC.

This chain connects TRBV5-4 to TRBJ2-1; 12 bases fit TRBD2. Trimming removed 4 bases from V and 4 bases from J; junction bases left unmatched: 3. Germline V gives CDR1 SGHNT, CDR2 YYREEE (reference sequence). The CDR3 is 15 amino acids. CDR3 amino acids: CASSTGLAGYNEQFF. CDR3 DNA: TGTGCCAGCAGCACTGGACTAGCGGGATACAATGAGCAGTTCTTC.

About this clone: Its ends do not fully match the called genes, so a read error is possible. CDR3 sequence (DNA): TGTGCCAGCAGTGAAGGCTATCGGGGAACAGCCGTCTTC. This sequence encodes CASSEGYRGTAVF. V gene TRBV6-1 combines with J gene TRBJ2-7; possible D gene TRBD2, 5 bases. The CDR3 has 13 amino acids. Per the germline V gene, CDR1 is MNHNS and CDR2 is SASEGT.

As regards this clone: Different DNA sequences within this sample yield the same CDR3. The chain links TRBV28 to TRBJ2-7, with unresolved D. The CDR3 contains 11 residues. V was pared by 6 bases and J by 3 bases, with 6 bases between. Germline V gene data show CDR1 as MDHEN and CDR2 as SYDVKM. In DNA form, the CDR3 reads TGTGCCAGCAGCCGGAACTACGAGCAGTACTTC. As protein: CASSRNYEQYF.

The chain couples TRBV7-2 to TRBJ1-1; D is uncertain. The CDR3 loop spans 11 amino acids. V was clipped by 1 base and J by 10 bases, with 7 bases between them. The germline V gene encodes CDR1 SGHTA and CDR2 FQGNSA. CDR3 amino acids: CASSLVNGAFF. The DNA for the CDR3 is TGTGCCAGCAGCTTAGTCAACGGAGCTTTCTTT.

The chain has TRBV5-1 and TRBJ1-2; tentatively, D is TRBD1 (5 bases). The CDR3 is made up of 15 amino acids. Germline CDR1 is SGHRS and CDR2 is YFSETQ. V was pared by 5 bases and J by 0 bases, with 14 bases between. CDR3: CASRMTGTSNYGYTF. The CDR3 nucleotides are TGCGCCAGCAGGATGACTGGGACTTCTAACTATGGCTACACCTTC.

The V and J genes are TRBV28 and TRBJ1-2; D uncertain. Germline CDR1 and CDR2: MDHEN and SYDVKM. This CDR3 contains 13 residues. Trimming stripped 5 bases from V and 4 bases from J, with 11 bases between. For the CDR3, the DNA is TGTGCCAGCAGTCGGGTAGACGGCTATGGCTACACCTTC. It translates to CASSRVDGYGYTF.

This chain joins TRBV7-2 and TRBJ2-1; D is undetermined. Trimming left V 0 bases short and J 3 bases short, with 6 bases between. The CDR3 has 14 residues. CDR1 and CDR2 from the germline V gene are SGHTA and FQGNSA. The CDR3: CASSLAPYYNEQFF. Here the CDR3 DNA reads TGTGCCAGCAGCTTAGCACCCTACTACAATGAGCAGTTCTTC.

This sequence joins TRBV5-1 and TRBJ2-5; D may be TRBD1 (6 bases). CDR3 size: 14 residues. V shed 0 bases and J shed 4 bases, with 10 bases lying between them. CDR1 and CDR2 (germline): SGHRS, YFSETQ. CDR3 region: CASSLARGLETQYF. The CDR3 bases are TGCGCCAGCAGCTTGGCCAGGGGTCTAGAGACCCAGTACTTC. Based on the CDR3 plus reference TRBV5-1 and TRBJ2-5, the full variable domain is KAGVTQTPRYLIKTRGQQVTLSCSPISGHRSVSWYQQTPGQGLQFLFEYFSETQRNKGNFPGRFSGRQFSNSRSEMNVSTLELGDSALYLCASSLARGLETQYFGPGTRLLVL.

The chain recombines TRBV29-1 with TRBJ1-2, with D uncertain. Per the germline V gene, CDR1 is SQVTM and CDR2 is ANQGSEA. Deletions cut 5 bases from V and 3 bases from J, with 16 bases between. The CDR3 sequence is 14 residues long. CDR3 sequence reads: CSVIAPLGDYGYTF. The DNA for the CDR3 is TGCAGCGTTATTGCTCCACTGGGTGACTATGGCTACACCTTC. The variable domain in full, with the rest retrieved from reference TRBV29-1 and TRBJ1-2, is SAVISQKPSRDICQRGTSLTIQCQVDSQVTMMFWYRQQPGQSLTLIATANQGSEATYESGFVIDKFPISRPNLTFSTLTVSNMSPEDSSIYLCSVIAPLGDYGYTFGSGTRLTVV.

V and J are TRBV25-1 and TRBJ2-1; TRBD1 matches 10 bases. The CDR3 consists of 14 residues. In germline, CDR1 is MGHDK, CDR2 SYGVNS. The V and J ends lost 6 bases and 5 bases, in that order; junction bases with no gene match: 4. CDR3: CASRGTGVNNEQFF. The CDR3 DNA reads as TGTGCCAGCAGGGGGACAGGGGTTAACAATGAGCAGTTCTTC.

The V call is TRBV30, the J call TRBJ2-5; 10 positions agree with TRBD2. CDR3 length equals 13 residues. Germline V gives CDR1 GTSNPN, CDR2 SVGIG (reference sequence). Germline trimming cut 7 bases from V and 5 bases from J; bases unmatched to any gene: 7. CDR3 sequence: CAFSSGSLETQYF. The DNA for the CDR3 is TGTGCCTTTTCTAGCGGGAGTTTGGAGACCCAGTACTTC.

A remark on this clone: Different DNA sequences within this sample yield the same CDR3. The rearrangement links TRBV18 to TRBJ2-3, with 9 bases lining up with TRBD1. Per germline, CDR1 KGHSH and CDR2 LQKENI. V dropped 3 bases and J dropped 3; count of bases not matched to a gene: 1. The CDR3 consists of 14 residues. The CDR3 DNA sequence: TGTGCCAGCTCACCCGGGACAGGGACAGATACGCAGTATTTT. This translates into CASSPGTGTDTQYF.

The chain combines TRBV6-5 with TRBJ2-7; no clear D. The length of the CDR3 is 11 residues. The V end was cut by 4 bases, the J end by 9 bases, with 10 bases between. Germline loops: CDR1 MNHEY, CDR2 SVGAGI. The CDR3 loop is CASSLPTRQYF. The DNA of the CDR3 is TGTGCCAGCAGTTTGCCTACGAGGCAGTACTTC.

The chain has TRBV7-2 and TRBJ2-7, with 7 positions matching TRBD1. Germline CDR1 and CDR2: SGHTA and FQGNSA. The CDR3 runs 14 residues. V lost 1 base to trimming and J lost 5 bases; unmatched junction nucleotides: 5. CDR3 loop: CASSLVVTGHEQYF. DNA of the CDR3: TGTGCCAGCAGCTTAGTAGTGACAGGGCACGAGCAGTACTTC.

This clone was observed a single time. The chain employs TRBV9 and TRBJ1-4, with TRBD1 matching 9 bases. There are 15 residues in the CDR3. Germline CDR1 and CDR2: SGDLS and YYNGEE. Germline trimming cut 4 bases from V and 3 bases from J; bases unmatched to any gene: 4. CDR3 DNA sequence: TGTGCCAGCAGCTCGCGACAGGGGGCTAATGAAAAACTGTTTTTT. Protein product: CASSSRQGANEKLFF.

This chain links TRBV5-4 with TRBJ1-4; D gene uncertain. Per germline, CDR1 SGHNT and CDR2 YYREEE (reference sequence). The CDR3 contains 12 residues. V dropped 4 bases and J dropped 8 bases, with 9 bases sitting between them. CDR3 nucleotides: TGTGCCAGCAGCCCTTTAGGGGAAAAACTGTTTTTT. Amino acids: CASSPLGEKLFF.